This T cell receptor (beta chain) was profiled in a study of molecular identifiers for immune sequencing clone quantification. General observations from the study: In naive cells, under 1% of molecules belonged to clones above 20 RNA copies, against over 97% in effector cells.

This clonotype was found many times. No antigen is known for it. This CDR3 has 15 residues. The germline CDR1 and CDR2 sequences are SGHNT and YYREEE (reference sequence). V lost 0 bases to trimming and J lost 5 bases, with 14 bases between them. TCRdb reanalysed the PCR reads using MiXCR and keeps one entry per CDR3 protein. The sample yields approximately 630,000 distinct CDR3 sequences, approximately 24% seen once. The source material was naive CD8+ T cells from blood, with Jurkat cell RNA spiked in. Subset defined: FACS-sorted CD8+CD4-CCR7+CD45RA+ naive T cells. The chain is built from TRBV5-4 and TRBJ2-5; D not certain. The sequence was obtained from a human donor in good health. Some libraries in this study had Jurkat cell RNA spiked in. The CDR3 region is CASSLVSGSQETQYF. CDR3 DNA sequence: TGTGCCAGCAGCTTGGTCTCGGGCTCCCAGGAGACCCAGTACTTC. Drawing the rest from reference TRBV5-4 and TRBJ2-5, the complete variable domain is ETGVTQSPTHLIKTRGQQVTLRCSSQSGHNTVSWYQQALGQGPQFIFQYYREEENGRGNFPPRFSGLQFPNYSSELNVNALELDDSALYLCASSLVSGSQETQYFGPGTRLLVL.